This passage covers 28 T cell receptor beta chains from one sample sequenced in a study of blood T cells in healthy people across ages. A second PCR of about 7 to 12 cycles used a sample-barcoded 5' primer and a J-beta primer mix. TCRdb re-analysed the 5' RACE reads in MiXCR, keeping a single row per CDR3 protein. The table lists over 550,000 distinct CDR3 sequences, less than 35% of them singletons. Sequenced sample: blood. Source of these receptors: an elderly woman in good health.

This clonotype was detected ten times or more. The chain recombines TRBV7-3 with TRBJ2-1; D may be TRBD1 or TRBD2 (5 bases each). V was pared by 1 base and J by 12 bases, with 13 bases between. The CDR3 extends over 13 amino acids. CDR1 SGHTA and CDR2 FQGTGA come from the germline V gene. CDR3 region: CASSLSGGLRQFF. The CDR3 DNA reads as TGTGCCAGCAGCTTAAGTGGGGGTCTAAGGCAGTTCTTC.

This clonotype has ten or more counts. This chain links TRBV14 with TRBJ1-1; TRBD1 might be the D (6 bases). V shed 0 bases and J shed 1 base, with 9 bases lying between them. This CDR3 has 15 amino acids. The germline V gene has CDR1 SGHDN and CDR2 FVKESK. The CDR3 sequence is CASSQDNRANTEAFF. The CDR3 DNA reads as TGTGCCAGCAGCCAAGACAACAGGGCGAACACTGAAGCTTTCTTT. The full variable domain, in which reference TRBV14 and TRBJ1-1 provide the parts outside the CDR3, is EAGVTQFPSHSVIEKGQTVTLRCDPISGHDNLYWYRRVMGKEIKFLLHFVKESKQDESGMPNNRFLAERTGGTYSTLKVQPAELEDSGVYFCASSQDNRANTEAFFGQGTRLTVV.

CDR3 protein: CASSRDRGSYNEQYF. The CDR3 DNA reads TGTGCCAGCAGCCGCGACAGAGGCTCCTACAATGAGCAGTACTTC. J is TRBJ2-1 and V is TRBV7-3; TRBD1 might be the D (5 bases). The DNA matches TRBJ2-7 better at its end, which makes the J call doubtful. The germline V gene has CDR1 SGHTA and CDR2 FQGTGA. This CDR3 is built from 15 residues.

There are a few counts of this clonotype. This sequence joins TRBV7-6 and TRBJ2-5; D is unresolved. The V gene lost 2 bases and the J gene lost 3 bases, with 19 bases spanning the gap. This CDR3 is 17 amino acids long. Looked up from germline, CDR1 is SGHVS and CDR2 is FNYEAQ. The CDR3 nucleotides read TGTGCCAGCAGCTTACGGATGGGCCTGATGGGCGAAGAGACCCAGTACTTC. Translating it yields CASSLRMGLMGEETQYF.

This clonotype was counted many times. The chain's CDR3 is CSARDMRGGQGASYTF. CDR3 coding DNA: TGCAGTGCTAGAGATATGCGGGGGGGACAGGGGGCGAGCTACACCTTC. The chain combines TRBV20-1 with TRBJ1-2, with TRBD1 matching 12 bases. CDR3 length equals 16 residues. In germline, CDR1 is DFQATT, CDR2 SNEGSKA (reference sequence). The V gene end was trimmed by 0 bases and the J gene end by 9 bases; junction bases not matched to a gene: 11.

This clonotype was seen only a few times. This may be a read error: a much more frequent sequence differs by one nucleotide. The J gene is TRBJ2-1, the V gene TRBV20-1; TRBD1 agrees at 7 bases. The tail of the sequence fits TRBJ2-7 better, so the J call may be wrong. The germline CDR1 and CDR2 sequences are DFQATT and SNEGSKA (reference sequence). The CDR3 runs 17 residues. CDR3: CSANPGTVWSSYNEQYF. DNA of the CDR3: TGCAGTGCCAACCCCGGGACAGTTTGGAGCTCCTACAATGAGCAGTACTTC.

The rearrangement links TRBV5-1 to TRBJ2-7; tentatively, D is TRBD2 (6 bases). Trimming took off 6 bases at V and 2 bases at J, with 12 bases between the two ends. The CDR3 runs 13 residues. Germline-derived CDR1 and CDR2 are SGHRS and YFSETQ. The DNA of the CDR3 is TGCGCCAGCATGGGTAGCGGAACCTACGAGCAGTACTTC. It yields the protein CASMGSGTYEQYF.

The chain employs TRBV7-9 and TRBJ2-7; maybe TRBD1 (5 bases). The CDR3 contains 14 residues. CDR1 is SEHNR and CDR2 is FQNEAQ in the germline V gene (reference sequence). Trimming shortened V by 4 bases and J by 0 bases, and 10 bases separated the two germline ends. CDR3 in amino acids: CASSSLDTSYEQYF. CDR3 bases: TGTGCCAGCAGCTCCTTGGACACCTCCTACGAGCAGTACTTC.

This clonotype was found many times. The rearrangement links TRBV20-1 to TRBJ2-5; D is unresolved. The CDR3 runs 14 residues. Germline lookup yields CDR1 DFQATT and CDR2 SNEGSKA (reference sequence). Deletions cut 5 bases from V and 7 bases from J, with 20 bases between. DNA of the CDR3: TGCAGTGCTTTCTCTCGGGCGTCAATAGGGACCCAGTACTTC. Amino acid sequence: CSAFSRASIGTQYF.

This clonotype was observed a single time. Since a much larger clone is just one base distant, this may be a read error. This chain connects TRBV21-1 to TRBJ2-7. TRBV21-1 represents a pseudogene. The CDR3 is made up of 16 amino acids. DNA for the CDR3: TGTGCCAGCAGCAAAGGGAATGACAGGACGTCCTACGGGCAGTACTTC. Its protein product is CASSKGNDRTSYGQYF.

Concerning this clonotype: At one end the junction does not follow the germline gene, possibly because of a read error. The chain links TRBV27 to TRBJ2-1, with TRBD1 identical over 11 bases. This CDR3 is built from 17 residues. Germline CDR1 is MNHEY and CDR2 is SMNVEV (reference sequence). The CDR3 region is CAGSLSRGQGAPNEQFF. DNA for the CDR3: TGTGCCGGCAGTTTATCGCGCGGACAGGGGGCCCCCAATGAGCAGTTCTTC.

In its sample, this clonotype was seen many times. This chain links TRBV21-1 with TRBJ2-6; the D call TRBD1 from the table was never checked on the DNA. TRBV21-1 is tagged as a pseudogene. The CDR3 extends over 16 amino acids. Here the CDR3 reads CASAGQGADGANVLTF. CDR3 nucleotides: TGTGCCAGCGCGGGACAGGGGGCTGATGGGGCCAACGTCCTGACTTTC.

This clonotype has ten or more counts. The chain links TRBV24-1 to TRBJ2-3; 9 nucleotides match TRBD1. This CDR3 is 14 amino acids long. V shed 9 bases and J 0 bases; nucleotides not matched to a gene: 3. The germline V gene encodes CDR1 KGHDR and CDR2 SFDVKD. The chain's CDR3 is CATGQGRSTDTQYF. The CDR3 nucleotides are TGTGCCACCGGACAGGGGAGAAGCACAGATACGCAGTATTTT.

V usage is TRBV29-1 and J usage is TRBJ2-1, with unresolved D. Trimming stripped 4 bases from V and 10 bases from J, with 11 bases between. CDR1 and CDR2 (germline): SQVTM, ANQGSEA. This CDR3 spans 11 amino acids. The CDR3, as DNA: TGCAGCGTTGTGCAGATCCGCGAGCAGTTCTTC. It is translated as CSVVQIREQFF.

V gene TRBV4-1 combines with J gene TRBJ2-2, with a weak D call TRBD2 (6 bases). Germline loops: CDR1 MGHRA, CDR2 YSYEKL. The V end lost 1 base, the J end lost 4 bases, and 10 bases lay between the germline ends. This CDR3 is 15 amino acids long. The CDR3 is CASSQVTSSTGELFF. DNA for the CDR3: TGCGCCAGCAGCCAAGTCACTAGCAGCACCGGGGAGCTGTTTTTT.

Comments on this clonotype: Germline is not matched at one junction end, which may reflect a read error. CDR3 DNA: TGTACCAGCACCCTGGGTCCTAACCAGGCCCAGCATTTT. Amino acid sequence: CTSTLGPNQAQHF. The chain has TRBV6-2 or TRBV6-3 and TRBJ1-5, with no clear D. The CDR3 covers 13 residues. Germline assignment: CDR1 MNHEY and CDR2 SVGEGT.

This clonotype was seen repeatedly, ten times or more. The chain combines TRBV6-1 with TRBJ2-3; TRBD2 matches at 7 bases. The trim removed 2 bases at V and 9 bases at J, leaving 2 bases unmatched. Germline CDR1 and CDR2: MNHNS and SASEGT. This CDR3 has 12 residues. The CDR3 nucleotides are TGTGCCAGCAGTGAATTGGGGGGGACGCAGTATTTT. This gives the protein CASSELGGTQYF.

In this sample, this clonotype turned up once. One end of the junction varies from germline; a read error may be responsible. For the CDR3, the DNA is TGCGCCTGCAGCCAGACTAGCGGGAACACCGGGGAGCTGTTTTTT. Translating it yields CACSQTSGNTGELFF. This chain uses TRBV5-1 with TRBJ2-2; 9 bases match TRBD2. Looked up from germline, CDR1 is SGHRS and CDR2 is YFSETQ. This CDR3 has 15 amino acids.

This clonotype was counted at least ten times. J is TRBJ2-7 and V is TRBV30; D possibly uses TRBD1 or TRBD2 (6 bases each). Germline V gene sequence: CDR1 GTSNPN, CDR2 SVGIG (reference sequence). V dropped 3 bases and J dropped 4 bases, with 19 bases sitting between them. The CDR3 runs 15 residues. CDR3 protein: CAWSGGTERGYEQYF. CDR3 in DNA: TGTGCCTGGAGCGGAGGGACCGAAAGGGGGTACGAGCAGTACTTC.

A few counts support this clonotype. V gene TRBV6-2 or TRBV6-3 combines with J gene TRBJ1-2, with TRBD1 matching over 8 bases. Germline CDR1 and CDR2: MNHEY and SVGEGT. The CDR3 covers 16 residues. V lost 5 bases, J lost 5 bases, and 13 bases stayed unmatched. The CDR3 DNA reads as TGTGCCAGCAGTAGAGCCATGACCGGGACAGGTTATGGCTACACCTTC. Its translation is CASSRAMTGTGYGYTF.

This clonotype was detected ten times or more. As DNA, the CDR3 is TGCGCCAGCAGCTTAAGGACAGCAGATACGCAGTATTTT. Translation gives CASSLRTADTQYF. The chain is built from TRBV5-1 and TRBJ2-3; D may be TRBD1 (6 bases). Germline V gene sequence: CDR1 SGHRS, CDR2 YFSETQ. CDR3 size: 13 residues. V lost 2 bases and J 4 bases, leaving 8 bases between the germline ends.

In regard to this clonotype: One end of the junction varies from germline; a read error may be responsible. The chain recombines TRBV6-5 with TRBJ2-7; 7 bases align to TRBD2. The CDR3 totals 13 residues. The V gene's germline CDR1 is MNHEY and CDR2 SVGAGI. CDR3 residues: CAGSGDGYYEQYF. In nucleotides, the CDR3 is TGTGCCGGCAGCGGGGACGGCTACTACGAGCAGTACTTC.

This clonotype was detected many times. The chain couples TRBV30 to TRBJ2-7, with 9 bases aligning to TRBD1. V lost 4 bases and J lost 7; bases outside the gene matches: 5. Germline V gene lookup returns CDR1 GTSNPN and CDR2 SVGIG (reference sequence). CDR3 length: 12 amino acids. The CDR3 here is CAWTDRGEEQYF. The CDR3 DNA reads TGTGCCTGGACCGACAGGGGGGAAGAGCAGTACTTC.

This clonotype was seen at least ten times. V is TRBV4-1 and J is TRBJ2-7; TRBD1 matches 8 bases. This CDR3 region has 15 residues. The V gene's germline CDR1 is MGHRA and CDR2 YSYEKL. V dropped 1 base and J dropped 2; count of bases not matched to a gene: 4. CDR3 bases: TGCGCCAGCAGCCAAGCGACAGGGGTTACCTACGAGCAGTACTTC. Protein: CASSQATGVTYEQYF.

Points on this clonotype: A read error may produce the germline difference seen at one junction end. The chain links TRBV9 to TRBJ1-1; D ambiguous. CDR3 size: 15 residues. CDR1 is SGDLS, CDR2 YYNGEE, per germline. The CDR3, as DNA: TGTACCAGCAGCGTAATCCCCACCCCGGGAACTGAAGCTTTCTTT. Protein: CTSSVIPTPGTEAFF.

The rearrangement joins TRBV5-1 to TRBJ2-1, with TRBD1 matching over 7 bases. CDR3 size: 14 residues. The V and J ends lost 5 bases and 2 bases, in that order; junction bases with no gene match: 4. CDR1 SGHRS and CDR2 YFSETQ come from the germline V gene. The CDR3 here is CASRPGQTYNEQFF. In DNA form, the CDR3 reads TGCGCCAGCAGACCGGGACAGACCTACAATGAGCAGTTCTTC.

This chain joins TRBV7-3 and TRBJ2-1, with TRBD2 matching over 8 bases. This CDR3 is 14 amino acids long. Looked up from germline, CDR1 is SGHTA and CDR2 is FQGTGA. V lost 5 bases to trimming and J lost 9 bases; unmatched junction nucleotides: 9. DNA for the CDR3: TGTGCCAGCAGCACCGTCGGGGGGGATTTTGAGCAGTTCTTC. The encoded protein is CASSTVGGDFEQFF.

V gene TRBV20-1 combines with J gene TRBJ1-4; D is unclear. The CDR3 spans 13 residues. CDR1 DFQATT and CDR2 SNEGSKA come from the germline V gene (reference sequence). V lost 3 bases to trimming and J lost 6 bases, with 11 bases between them. The CDR3 protein is CSARSQLDEKLFF. CDR3 bases: TGCAGTGCTAGGTCGCAGCTTGATGAAAAACTGTTTTTT.